These 6 T cell receptor beta chains came from one sample sequenced in a study of blood T cell repertoires in COVID-19. The protocol was immunoSEQ multiplex PCR, while the TCRdb copy is restricted to in-frame clones and leaves out a portion. The data contain about 160,000 clones, about four fifths of them singletons. The material sequenced was peripheral blood. These receptors came from a human donor with acute or convalescent COVID-19. The donor label of this sample is uncertain.

The chain uses TRBV4-2 and TRBJ1-4; no reliable D call. CDR3 size: 15 residues. V lost 3 bases and J lost 7, with 15 bases in between. Germline CDR1 and CDR2: LGHNA and YNFKEQ. The CDR3 DNA is TGTGCCAGCAGCCATAAACCGGGTGAGAGTGAAAAACTGTTTTTT. Its translation: CASSHKPGESEKLFF.

The CDR3 loop is CATSRPSSGGFYNEQFF. The CDR3 nucleotides are TGTGCCACCAGCAGACCCTCTAGCGGGGGCTTCTACAATGAGCAGTTCTTC. The V and J genes are TRBV15 and TRBJ2-1; 10 bases match TRBD2. The CDR3 length is 17 residues. Germline CDR1 reads LNHNV; CDR2 reads YYDKDF (reference sequence). V dropped 2 bases and J dropped 3; count of bases not matched to a gene: 7.

The rearrangement joins TRBV12-3 or TRBV12-4 to TRBJ1-6; a weak D match, TRBD1 (6 bases). The CDR3 totals 13 residues. The ends were cut back, 2 bases at V and 8 bases at J, with 7 bases in the middle. This CDR3 is CASSLHRDSPLHF. The CDR3 nucleotides are TGTGCCAGCAGTTTACACAGGGATTCACCCCTCCACTTT.

The chain employs TRBV7-9 and TRBJ1-1; maybe TRBD1 (6 bases). The CDR3 length is 13 residues. The V end lost 10 bases, the J end lost 0 bases, and 12 bases lay between the germline ends. The germline CDR1 and CDR2 sequences are SEHNR and FQNEAQ (reference sequence). This CDR3 reads CAILQGLNTEAFF. In DNA, the CDR3 is TGTGCCATCTTACAGGGATTGAACACTGAAGCTTTCTTT.

The chain joins TRBV5-1 to TRBJ2-3; TRBD2 is a possible D gene (6 bases). Germline V gene sequence: CDR1 SGHRS, CDR2 YFSETQ. V dropped 0 bases and J dropped 2 bases, with 19 bases sitting between them. The CDR3 length is 18 residues. The DNA for the CDR3 is TGCGCCAGCAGCTTGGAGGGGTGGGCGGGGATCCCCACAGATACGCAGTATTTT. Its translation: CASSLEGWAGIPTDTQYF.

The rearrangement links TRBV7-9 to TRBJ2-1, with D perhaps matching TRBD2 (6 bases). Trimming removed 8 bases from V and 7 bases from J, with 21 bases in between. Germline CDR1 SEHNR, CDR2 FQNEAQ (reference sequence). The CDR3 loop spans 15 amino acids. CDR3 coding DNA: TGTGCCAGCCCTCCTAATAGCGGTTCAGTTAATGAGCAGTTCTTC. Protein: CASPPNSGSVNEQFF.